This TCR beta chain was observed in a study of CD8 T cells in ankylosing spondylitis. The sample holds many counts of this clonotype. Its antigen remains unidentified. MiXCR was run by TCRdb on the 5' RACE reads, yielding one entry per CDR3 protein. The table has under 300,000 distinct CDR3 sequences, 8.6% seen once. The germline V gene encodes CDR1 DFQATT and CDR2 SNEGSKA (reference sequence). The CDR3 extends over 14 amino acids. With 7 bases clipped from V and 6 bases from J, the junction kept 10 bases outside the gene matches. Study findings and constraints: Earlier reports found some motif variants in synovial fluid and blood in reactive arthritis.

Sequenced sample: blood, either unsorted or a sorted T cell fraction (not recorded which). This chain connects TRBV20-1 to TRBJ2-1, with TRBD2 matching 9 bases. The TCR was taken from a male donor with ankylosing spondylitis or in good health (not recorded which). This chain's CDR3 is CSVPREGSGNEQFF. CDR3 in DNA: TGCAGTGTTCCGCGGGAGGGGTCGGGCAATGAGCAGTTCTTC.